This TCR beta chain was sequenced for a study of shared clonotypes between healthy human individuals. In the sorted-subset replicate PCRs, approximately 200 ng DNA, 25,000 to 30,000 T cell genomes, was used. Using immunoSEQ multiplex PCR, the repertoire was profiled, and TCRdb retains in-frame clones only, with some absent. The sample has 850,000 to 1,200,000 clones, more than 60% seen once. The study drew its donors from healthy HIV-negative adults without recent acute infections or vaccinations. The V gene's germline CDR1 is SGDLS and CDR2 YYNGEE. V trimming: 1 base; J trimming: 9 bases; junction bases outside the gene matches: 9. This CDR3 has 15 amino acids.

The clonotype originates from a man younger than 35 in good health. The rearrangement links TRBV9 to TRBJ2-1; 8 positions agree with TRBD2. Sequencing input: memory CD4+ T cells sorted from blood. Subset reported: CD45RA-negative fraction. In DNA, the CDR3 is TGTGCCAGCAGCGTATTCGAGCGGGGGCTCGGTGAGCAGTTCTTC. Translating it yields CASSVFERGLGEQFF. Variable domain in full (rest from reference TRBV9 and TRBJ2-1): DSGVTQTPKHLITATGQRVTLRCSPRSGDLSVYWYQQSLDQGLQFLIQYYNGEERAKGNILERFSAQQFPDLHSELNLSSLELGDSALYFCASSVFERGLGEQFFGPGTRLTVL.